The 24 T cell receptor beta chains below all came from one sample that was sequenced in a study of T cell responses to AZD1222 COVID-19 vaccine. Libraries were prepared by immunoSEQ multiplex PCR; TCRdb keeps only in-frame clonotypes and omits some of them. This sample has about 150,000 clones; 85% to 95% occur once, and the top ten carry approximately 1.6%. The sequencing used peripheral blood, collected on day 0 of AZD1222 vaccination. The receptors shown here come from an adult in good health.

This clone appeared a few times. This chain links TRBV7-3 with TRBJ1-6; 12 positions match TRBD1. CDR1 SGHTA and CDR2 FQGTGA come from the germline V gene. The CDR3 runs to 17 residues. Germline trimming cut 7 bases from V and 5 bases from J; bases unmatched to any gene: 9. The CDR3 loop reads CASMDWDRGLNNSPLHF. CDR3 nucleotide sequence: TGTGCCAGCATGGATTGGGACAGGGGGCTAAATAATTCACCCCTCCACTTT.

V and J are TRBV3-1 (or the pseudogene TRBV3-2) and TRBJ1-1; the D gene is possibly TRBD1 (6 bases). The CDR3 sequence is 14 residues long. Germline V gene sequence: CDR1 LGHDT, CDR2 YNNKEL (reference sequence). The ends were cut back, 7 bases at V and 5 bases at J, with 17 bases in the middle. This CDR3 reads CASTAGGRGTEAFF. CDR3 coding DNA: TGTGCCAGCACGGCCGGGGGGCGAGGGACTGAAGCTTTCTTT.

This sequence joins TRBV27 and TRBJ2-7; D is perhaps TRBD2 (6 bases). V was trimmed by 7 bases and J by 5 bases, leaving 21 bases between them. This CDR3 is 15 amino acids long. Germline values: CDR1 MNHEY, CDR2 SMNVEV (reference sequence). CDR3 nucleotides: TGTGCCAGCACAGATGCGGGGCAGGGTTCCGACGAGCAGTACTTC. Its translation: CASTDAGQGSDEQYF.

Worth noting for this clone: In the same sample, other DNA sequences code for this CDR3. The chain recombines TRBV18 with TRBJ1-2, with D maybe TRBD1 (5 bases). The V and J ends lost 2 bases and 4 bases respectively, with 8 bases between them. The CDR3 consists of 13 residues. The germline CDR1 and CDR2 sequences are KGHSH and LQKENI. CDR3 loop: CASSPGAGYGYTF. The DNA for the CDR3 is TGTGCCAGCTCACCAGGGGCCGGCTATGGCTACACCTTC. Together with reference TRBV18 and TRBJ1-2, the CDR3 gives the full variable domain: NAGVMQNPRHLVRRRGQEARLRCSPMKGHSHVYWYRQLPEEGLKFMVYLQKENIIDESGMPKERFSAEFPKEGPSILRIQQVVRGDSAAYFCASSPGAGYGYTFGSGTRLTVV.

The V gene is TRBV5-6, the J gene TRBJ1-2; the D is unclear. Germline V gene lookup returns CDR1 SGHDT and CDR2 YYEEEE. V gave up 2 bases and J gave up 13 bases, with 12 bases separating them. This CDR3 is built from 11 residues. The CDR3 DNA is TGTGCCAGCAGCTTCCGGGTAGTCAGCACCTTC. Its translation is CASSFRVVSTF.

This clone was detected only once. V and J are TRBV2 and TRBJ2-7, with TRBD1 as a possible D gene (5 bases). The CDR3 totals 12 residues. Between the trimmed V and J ends, which lost 2 bases and 6 bases, there was a span of 8 bases. Germline-derived CDR1 and CDR2 are SNHLY and FYNNEI. CDR3 nucleotides: TGTGCCAGCAGTGAATGGGGCGCCGAGCAGTACTTC. It encodes CASSEWGAEQYF.

The V gene is TRBV9, the J gene TRBJ2-7; 8 positions agree with TRBD2. The CDR3 runs to 16 residues. J was trimmed by 2 bases and V by 4 bases; bases with no gene match: 11. Germline V lookup: CDR1 SGDLS, CDR2 YYNGEE. CDR3: CASSPTGGQLTYEQYF. CDR3 bases: TGTGCCAGCAGCCCCACGGGGGGGCAGTTAACCTACGAGCAGTACTTC.

V usage is TRBV7-2 and J usage is TRBJ2-7, with D maybe TRBD1 (5 bases). This CDR3 is 15 amino acids long. V was pared by 1 base and J by 4 bases, with 14 bases between. From germline, CDR1 is SGHTA and CDR2 FQGNSA. The CDR3 nucleotides read TGTGCCAGCAGCTTAGTGTGGACACAAATTTACGAGCAGTACTTC. It encodes CASSLVWTQIYEQYF.

J is TRBJ1-6 and V is TRBV3-1 (or the pseudogene TRBV3-2); tentative D call: TRBD1 (5 bases). V lost 5 bases to trimming and J lost 7 bases, with 18 bases between them. CDR3 length: 16 amino acids. Germline V gives CDR1 LGHDT, CDR2 YNNKEL (reference sequence). The CDR3 here is CASSARGRVVNSPLHF. The CDR3 nucleotides are TGTGCCAGCAGCGCTCGAGGCAGGGTCGTAAATTCACCCCTCCACTTT.

A single count supports this clone. The chain is built from TRBV7-8 and TRBJ1-1; D possibly corresponds to TRBD1 (5 bases). Germline V gene data show CDR1 as SGHVS and CDR2 as FQNEAQ. This CDR3 region has 13 residues. Trimming took 2 bases from V and 5 from J, leaving 9 bases between them. The CDR3 nucleotides read TGTGCCAGCAGCTTACAGGGAAGGACTGAAGCTTTCTTT. Translated, it gives CASSLQGRTEAFF.

The chain recombines TRBV5-5 with TRBJ2-3, with 13 bases aligning to TRBD2. The length of the CDR3 is 16 residues. The germline CDR1 and CDR2 sequences are SGHKS and YYEKEE (reference sequence). V lost 4 bases, J lost 6 bases, and 8 bases stayed unmatched. CDR3 nucleotide sequence: TGTGCCAGCAGCCTACTAGCGGGAGGGCGCGCGGATACGCAGTATTTT. It is translated as CASSLLAGGRADTQYF.

This clone occurred once. The chain uses TRBV19 and TRBJ2-3; D is ambiguous. Trimming stripped 7 bases from V and 0 bases from J, with 14 bases between. The CDR3 runs to 15 residues. Germline values: CDR1 LNHDA, CDR2 SQIVND (reference sequence). This chain's CDR3 is CASKVETSSTDTQYF. In DNA, the CDR3 is TGTGCCAGTAAGGTCGAGACATCCAGCACAGATACGCAGTATTTT. The variable domain in full, with the rest retrieved from reference TRBV19 and TRBJ2-3, is DGGITQSPKYLFRKEGQNVTLSCEQNLNHDAMYWYRQDPGQGLRLIYYSQIVNDFQKGDIAEGYSVSREKKESFPLTVTSAQKNPTAFYLCASKVETSSTDTQYFGPGTRLTVL.

This chain joins TRBV21-1 and TRBJ1-2; TRBD1, the table's D call, was not compared with the DNA. TRBV21-1 is described as a pseudogene. This CDR3 is 15 amino acids long. DNA for the CDR3: TGTGCCAGCAGCAAAGAGTCCCCACAGGGTCTCCTCTACACCTTC. It specifies CASSKESPQGLLYTF.

The chain links TRBV10-3 to TRBJ2-1; D perhaps matches TRBD2 (6 bases). The germline V and J ends were trimmed by 2 bases and 7 bases, with 9 bases remaining between them. There are 13 residues in the CDR3. Germline CDR1 and CDR2: ENHRY and SYGVKD. The CDR3 DNA reads as TGTGCCATCAGTGAGGGCGGGGCAAATGAGCAGTTCTTC. Residues: CAISEGGANEQFF.

This clone is a singleton in its sample. The rearrangement links TRBV5-6 to TRBJ2-3; 11 bases line up with TRBD2. This CDR3 contains 16 residues. The germline V gene has CDR1 SGHDT and CDR2 YYEEEE. V was clipped by 5 bases and J by 4 bases; unmatched bases: 9. CDR3 amino acids: CASRTLSGRAADTQYF. CDR3 coding DNA: TGTGCCAGCAGAACTCTTAGCGGGAGGGCCGCAGATACGCAGTATTTT.

The chain has TRBV12-5 and TRBJ2-2; 8 bases match TRBD2. CDR1 is LGHNT and CDR2 is FRNRAP in the germline V gene. V lost 0 bases and J lost 4; bases outside the gene matches: 10. This CDR3 has 18 amino acids. CDR3 coding DNA: TGTGCTAGTGGTTTGGTCCTAGCGGGCCACGGGGCCACCGGGGAGCTGTTTTTT. Its translation is CASGLVLAGHGATGELFF.

The rearrangement joins TRBV2 to TRBJ2-7, with D perhaps TRBD2 (5 bases). The germline V and J ends were trimmed by 7 bases and 5 bases, with 27 bases remaining between them. Germline V gene data show CDR1 as SNHLY and CDR2 as FYNNEI. This CDR3 is 17 amino acids long. In DNA form, the CDR3 reads TGTGCCAGCAAAGGGTGGGGAGTGGAGTTCGTTAAGGACGAGCAGTACTTC. It codes for CASKGWGVEFVKDEQYF.

This clone was recorded a few times. The chain uses TRBV3-1 (or the pseudogene TRBV3-2) and TRBJ1-5; 10 bases line up with TRBD1. CDR1 is LGHDT and CDR2 is YNNKEL in the germline V gene (reference sequence). After removal of 6 bases from V and 4 bases from J, the junction contained 0 bases not matched to a gene. The CDR3 is made up of 13 amino acids. CDR3 nucleotides: TGTGCCAGCAGGGGACAGGGGAATCAGCCCCAGCATTTT. Protein: CASRGQGNQPQHF.

The V call is TRBV6-2 or TRBV6-3, the J call TRBJ2-7; maybe TRBD2 (6 bases). Trimming cost V 2 bases and J 3 bases, with 14 bases left between them. CDR3 size: 15 residues. Germline V CDR1 and CDR2: MNHEY, SVGEGT. CDR3 nucleotide sequence: TGTGCCAGCAGTTACGACCCCGGAGGGCTCTACGAGCAGTACTTC. Its protein is CASSYDPGGLYEQYF.

This chain joins TRBV27 and TRBJ2-1; D remains unclear. Germline V gives CDR1 MNHEY, CDR2 SMNVEV (reference sequence). This CDR3 region has 12 residues. V lost 8 bases to trimming and J lost 4 bases, with 9 bases between them. CDR3 residues: CASLGPYNEQFF. The CDR3 nucleotides are TGTGCCAGCTTAGGACCTTACAATGAGCAGTTCTTC.

The CDR3 loop reads CASSAGYTEAFF. CDR3 nucleotides: TGTGCCAGCTCAGCAGGGTACACTGAAGCTTTCTTT. The genes are TRBV13 and TRBJ1-1; a weak D match, TRBD1 (5 bases). V was cut by 8 bases and J by 3 bases, with 10 bases left in between. Germline CDR1 reads PRHDT; CDR2 reads FYEKMQ (reference sequence). This CDR3 is 12 amino acids long.

CDR3 region: CASSPRDRTNQPQHF. The CDR3, as DNA: TGTGCCAGCAGCCCCCGGGACAGGACAAATCAGCCCCAGCATTTT. This chain connects TRBV6-5 to TRBJ1-5, with 8 nucleotides matching TRBD1. The V gene's germline CDR1 is MNHEY and CDR2 SVGAGI. The V and J ends lost 6 bases and 4 bases, in that order; junction bases with no gene match: 8. This CDR3 is built from 15 residues.

The DNA of the CDR3 is TGTGCCAGCAGATCTCCCAGAGGACAGACAGCGAACACCGGGGAGCTGTTTTTT. Protein: CASRSPRGQTANTGELFF. This chain joins TRBV27 and TRBJ2-2, with TRBD1 as a possible D gene (6 bases). Between the trimmed V and J ends, which lost 6 bases and 0 bases, there was a span of 20 bases. There are 18 residues in the CDR3. Germline CDR1 MNHEY, CDR2 SMNVEV (reference sequence).

The rearrangement joins TRBV10-3 to TRBJ2-7; TRBD1 might be the D (5 bases). This CDR3 spans 13 amino acids. Germline loops: CDR1 ENHRY, CDR2 SYGVKD. V lost 2 bases and J lost 7, with 12 bases in between. The CDR3 protein is CAISEGREEEQYF. Here the CDR3 DNA reads TGTGCCATCAGTGAGGGCAGGGAAGAGGAGCAGTACTTC.